Below, 29 T cell receptor beta chains from the same sample are listed, as sequenced in a study of CD8+ T cells in alopecia areata. The authors extracted RNA and reverse transcribed it into cDNA as the sequencing template. Clones were read by immunoSEQ multiplex PCR, and TCRdb kept only the in-frame ones, dropping some. This sample carries over 100,000 clones, 49% of them seen once, and the ten largest clones take approximately 19%. Sample: CD8+ T cells sorted from blood, taken at week 0. The receptors were sampled from a human donor with alopecia areata.

This clone was observed a few times. The rearrangement links TRBV5-5 to TRBJ1-1; TRBD1 is a possible D gene (6 bases). Germline V gene sequence: CDR1 SGHKS, CDR2 YYEKEE (reference sequence). The CDR3 extends over 13 amino acids. With 6 bases removed from V and 0 bases from J, the gap between germline ends came to 9 bases. The CDR3 spells CASTGTLNTEAFF. The CDR3 coding sequence is TGTGCCAGCACTGGGACATTGAACACTGAAGCTTTCTTT. Supplemented by reference TRBV5-5 and TRBJ1-1, the full variable domain reads DAGVTQSPTHLIKTRGQQVTLRCSPISGHKSVSWYQQVLGQGPQFIFQYYEKEERGRGNFPDRFSARQFPNYSSELNVNALLLGDSALYLCASTGTLNTEAFFGQGTRLTVV.

The V call is TRBV27, the J call TRBJ1-2; no firm D call. The CDR3 spans 13 residues. V gave up 2 bases and J gave up 4 bases, with 8 bases separating them. Per germline, CDR1 MNHEY and CDR2 SMNVEV (reference sequence). The CDR3 spells CASSLILSYGYTF. CDR3 bases: TGTGCCAGCAGTTTAATCCTTAGCTATGGCTACACCTTC.

This clone came up once. The chain has TRBV6-6 and TRBJ2-7; possibly TRBD1 for D (5 bases). CDR1 and CDR2 (germline): MNHNY, SVGAGI (reference sequence). There are 12 residues in the CDR3. Deletions cut 5 bases from V and 3 bases from J, with 8 bases between. The DNA for the CDR3 is TGTGCCAGCAGTCATGACAGCTACGAGCAGTACTTC. Its translation: CASSHDSYEQYF.

The chain recombines TRBV27 with TRBJ1-1; possibly TRBD1 for D (5 bases). Per germline, CDR1 MNHEY and CDR2 SMNVEV (reference sequence). Trimming removed 7 bases from V and 6 bases from J, with 21 bases in between. The CDR3 has 15 residues. The CDR3 bases are TGTGCCAGCAAGGTTGGGGCAACCATTAGGGCTGAAGCTTTCTTT. Protein: CASKVGATIRAEAFF.

This clone was seen a handful of times. This chain connects TRBV10-3 to TRBJ1-1, with 7 positions matching TRBD1. The J segment lost 1 base and the V segment lost 5 bases, leaving 13 bases of the junction unmatched. The CDR3 is 17 amino acids. Germline CDR1 ENHRY, CDR2 SYGVKD. The CDR3 region has the DNA TGTGCCATCAGTTCCGGGACAGCGAGACCTGGGAACACTGAAGCTTTCTTT. As protein: CAISSGTARPGNTEAFF.

The chain uses TRBV13 and TRBJ1-4; a weak D match, TRBD1 (5 bases). Deletions cut 3 bases from V and 8 bases from J, with 13 bases between. The germline gives CDR1 PRHDT, CDR2 FYEKMQ (reference sequence). The CDR3 runs 14 residues. For the CDR3, the DNA is TGTGCCAGCAGCTTTTGGGGGGAAGGAGAAAAACTGTTTTTT. Its protein product is CASSFWGEGEKLFF.

The chain couples TRBV29-1 to TRBJ2-3; D not resolved. CDR3 size: 11 residues. Germline CDR1 is SQVTM and CDR2 is ANQGSEA. V shed 4 bases and J shed 5 bases, with 7 bases lying between them. CDR3 coding DNA: TGCAGCGTTGTGAGAGGAGATACGCAGTATTTT. Protein: CSVVRGDTQYF.

This clone was seen a few times. This sequence joins TRBV29-1 and TRBJ2-1, with D possibly matching TRBD2 (7 bases). CDR1 and CDR2 (germline): SQVTM, ANQGSEA. Trimming removed 0 bases from V and 9 bases from J, with 15 bases in between. CDR3 length equals 14 residues. CDR3 sequence (DNA): TGCAGCGTTGAAGAGGGGGGGGCGCGGGTTGAGCAGTTCTTC. This sequence encodes CSVEEGGARVEQFF.

This clone was seen many times. J is TRBJ2-2 and V is TRBV6-4; D is undetermined. Germline loops: CDR1 MRHNA, CDR2 SNTAGT. The V end was cut by 0 bases, the J end by 4 bases, with 6 bases between. The CDR3 spans 14 residues. Here the CDR3 reads CASSDSTATGELFF. DNA of the CDR3: TGTGCCAGCAGTGACTCGACGGCCACCGGGGAGCTGTTTTTT.

The chain recombines TRBV5-1 with TRBJ2-7; D possibly matches TRBD1 or TRBD2 (5 bases each). Germline-derived CDR1 and CDR2 are SGHRS and YFSETQ. V lost 4 bases, J lost 4 bases, and 15 bases lay in between. The CDR3 runs 14 residues. In nucleotides, the CDR3 is TGCGCCAGCAGCCCCCGGGACCCGTCATACGAGCAGTACTTC. It translates to CASSPRDPSYEQYF.

This clone was counted only a few times. The chain links TRBV5-6 to TRBJ2-7; no clear D gene. V dropped 0 bases and J dropped 3 bases, with 10 bases sitting between them. Germline V CDR1 and CDR2: SGHDT, YYEEEE. The CDR3 runs 14 residues. DNA of the CDR3: TGTGCCAGCAGCTTGGGCGACACCCTCTACGAGCAGTACTTC. Residues: CASSLGDTLYEQYF.

V and J are TRBV29-1 and TRBJ2-5; 10 bases map to TRBD1. The J call is uncertain, as TRBJ2-7 better fits the DNA end. The CDR3 contains 15 residues. CDR1 SQVTM and CDR2 ANQGSEA come from the germline V gene. CDR3 coding DNA: TGCAGCGTTGAAGATGGGACAGGGGCATTATACGAGCAGTACTTC. Residues: CSVEDGTGALYEQYF.

The chain links TRBV29-1 to TRBJ2-2; no clear D gene. V gave up 6 bases and J gave up 6 bases, with 11 bases separating them. Looked up from germline, CDR1 is SQVTM and CDR2 is ANQGSEA. The CDR3 totals 12 residues. CDR3 sequence reads: CSVRTGSGELFF. The CDR3 DNA reads as TGCAGCGTGCGAACCGGGTCCGGGGAGCTGTTTTTT.

The chain couples TRBV25-1 to TRBJ2-7, with D perhaps TRBD2 (6 bases). V shed 1 base and J shed 6 bases, with 10 bases lying between them. The germline gives CDR1 MGHDK, CDR2 SYGVNS. The CDR3 totals 13 residues. CDR3 in amino acids: CASSEWQGLEQYF. DNA of the CDR3: TGTGCCAGCAGTGAATGGCAGGGACTCGAGCAGTACTTC.

The V and J genes are TRBV27 and TRBJ1-2, with 8 bases identical to TRBD1. With 8 bases clipped from V and 1 base from J, the junction kept 12 bases outside the gene matches. There are 16 residues in the CDR3. The V gene's germline CDR1 is MNHEY and CDR2 SMNVEV (reference sequence). This chain's CDR3 is CASHPVGTGLNYGYTF. The CDR3 DNA follows: TGTGCCAGCCACCCCGTGGGGACAGGCCTTAACTATGGCTACACCTTC.

The CDR3: CASSQDSSGANVLTF. The CDR3 DNA reads as TGTGCCAGCAGCCAAGACAGCTCTGGGGCCAACGTCCTGACTTTC. The genes are TRBV9 and TRBJ2-6; D is perhaps TRBD1 (5 bases). The CDR3 totals 15 residues. CDR1 SGDLS and CDR2 YYNGEE come from the germline V gene. V lost 4 bases and J 0 bases, leaving 8 bases between the germline ends. Looking up the rest from reference TRBV9 and TRBJ2-6 gives the full variable domain: DSGVTQTPKHLITATGQRVTLRCSPRSGDLSVYWYQQSLDQGLQFLIQYYNGEERAKGNILERFSAQQFPDLHSELNLSSLELGDSALYFCASSQDSSGANVLTFGAGSRLTVL.

This clone appeared a few times. The chain is built from TRBV29-1 and TRBJ2-7; possibly TRBD1 for D (5 bases). This CDR3 region has 13 residues. The germline gives CDR1 SQVTM, CDR2 ANQGSEA. Trimming stripped 1 base from V and 5 bases from J, with 12 bases between. CDR3 amino acids: CSVEVNNRNEQYF. DNA of the CDR3: TGCAGCGTTGAAGTCAACAACAGGAACGAGCAGTACTTC.

The V call is TRBV11-2, the J call TRBJ1-5, with D possibly matching TRBD1 (5 bases). The CDR3 runs to 14 residues. Per germline, CDR1 SGHAT and CDR2 FQNNGV. Trimming stripped 5 bases from V and 4 bases from J, with 12 bases between. The CDR3 nucleotides are TGTGCCAGCAGCGTTGAGGCAGGGAATCAGCCCCAGCATTTT. Amino acids: CASSVEAGNQPQHF.

This clone was found many times. The chain is built from TRBV5-5 and TRBJ2-7; D is unresolved. The CDR3 loop spans 13 amino acids. Germline V gene lookup returns CDR1 SGHKS and CDR2 YYEKEE (reference sequence). V lost 3 bases and J 2 bases, leaving 9 bases between the germline ends. This chain's CDR3 is CASSSHSTYEQYF. CDR3 DNA: TGTGCCAGCAGCTCCCACTCTACCTACGAGCAGTACTTC.

The V gene is TRBV7-9, the J gene TRBJ1-6; 12 bases are shared with TRBD1. CDR1 and CDR2 from the germline V gene are SEHNR and FQNEAQ (reference sequence). The CDR3 runs 12 residues. V lost 11 bases to trimming and J lost 12 bases; unmatched junction nucleotides: 5. CDR3 sequence reads: CAGGTGGLPLHF. DNA of the CDR3: TGTGCCGGTGGGACAGGGGGCCTACCCCTCCACTTT. The full variable domain, rest sourced from reference TRBV7-9 and TRBJ1-6, is DTGVSQNPRHKITKRGQNVTFRCDPISEHNRLYWYRQTLGQGPEFLTYFQNEAQLEKSRLLSDRFSAERPKGSFSTLEIQRTEQGDSAMYLCAGGTGGLPLHFGNGTRLTVT.

This clone was seen once. Other DNA sequences in the same sample also yield this CDR3. The genes are TRBV6-5 and TRBJ1-2, with 7 positions matching TRBD1. Trimming took 6 bases from V and 1 from J; bases not matched to a gene: 5. CDR1 and CDR2 (germline): MNHEY, SVGAGI. This CDR3 is built from 14 residues. CDR3 region: CASSYRGFNYGYTF. The CDR3 DNA sequence: TGTGCCAGCAGCTACAGGGGATTTAACTATGGCTACACCTTC.

This chain links TRBV29-1 with TRBJ2-7; perhaps D is TRBD1 or TRBD2 (6 bases each). The germline CDR1 and CDR2 sequences are SQVTM and ANQGSEA. V was pared by 2 bases and J by 3 bases, with 14 bases between. CDR3 length equals 14 residues. The CDR3 loop is CSVERGAKGYEQYF. For the CDR3, the DNA is TGCAGCGTTGAAAGGGGGGCAAAGGGCTACGAGCAGTACTTC.

This clone was observed once. The V and J genes are TRBV27 and TRBJ2-7; D gene uncertain. Germline CDR1 and CDR2: MNHEY and SMNVEV (reference sequence). There are 15 residues in the CDR3. Trimming cost V 8 bases and J 0 bases, with 17 bases left between them. This CDR3 reads CASRPSGGSSYEQYF. For the CDR3, the DNA is TGTGCCAGCCGACCCAGTGGCGGAAGCTCCTACGAGCAGTACTTC.

The rearrangement links TRBV13 to TRBJ1-2; maybe TRBD1 (5 bases). The CDR3 spans 16 residues. V lost 1 base, J lost 5 bases, and 17 bases lay in between. CDR1 is PRHDT, CDR2 FYEKMQ, per germline (reference sequence). The CDR3: CASSLEGHGGKYGYTF. In DNA form, the CDR3 reads TGTGCCAGCAGCTTAGAGGGTCATGGGGGAAAGTATGGCTACACCTTC. Variable domain in full (rest from reference TRBV13 and TRBJ1-2): AAGVIQSPRHLIKEKRETATLKCYPIPRHDTVYWYQQGPGQDPQFLISFYEKMQSDKGSIPDRFSAQQFSDYHSELNMSSLELGDSALYFCASSLEGHGGKYGYTFGSGTRLTVV.

This clone was seen only a few times. The chain couples TRBV19 to TRBJ1-1, with D maybe TRBD1 (6 bases). Trimming shortened V by 0 bases and J by 4 bases, and 9 bases separated the two germline ends. The CDR3 has 14 residues. Germline-derived CDR1 and CDR2 are LNHDA and SQIVND (reference sequence). The chain's CDR3 is CASSIDLGGTEAFF. The CDR3 region has the DNA TGTGCCAGTAGTATAGATCTAGGGGGCACTGAAGCTTTCTTT.

CDR3 in amino acids: CASSLGQGATEAFF. The CDR3, as DNA: TGTGCCAGCAGCTTAGGACAGGGTGCCACTGAAGCTTTCTTT. This rearrangement joins TRBV7-8 to TRBJ1-1, with 7 bases identical to TRBD1. Per germline, CDR1 SGHVS and CDR2 FQNEAQ. The V segment lost 1 base and the J segment 4 bases; nucleotides outside the gene matches: 3. This CDR3 has 14 residues.

The chain couples TRBV30 to TRBJ2-7; tentative D call: TRBD2 (6 bases). V lost 0 bases and J lost 5, with 14 bases in between. CDR1 GTSNPN and CDR2 SVGIG come from the germline V gene (reference sequence). The CDR3 runs 14 residues. CDR3 protein: CAWSVRSWGDEQYF. Written as DNA, the CDR3 is TGTGCCTGGAGTGTACGAAGTTGGGGGGACGAGCAGTACTTC.

This clone was observed a single time. It may be a read error: a sequence one base away is much more abundant. Distinct nucleotide sequences in the sample also encode this CDR3. This chain joins TRBV11-2 and TRBJ1-1; D ambiguous. The CDR3 consists of 13 residues. Germline V lookup: CDR1 SGHAT, CDR2 FQNNGV. The V end lost 3 bases, the J end lost 1 base, and 6 bases lay between the germline ends. The CDR3 nucleotides read TGTGCCAGCAGCTTCGGAGGGAACACTGAAGCTTTCTTT. Protein product: CASSFGGNTEAFF.

V gene TRBV6-5 combines with J gene TRBJ2-1; no reliable D call. Trimming shortened V by 6 bases and J by 7 bases, and 4 bases separated the two germline ends. Germline assignment: CDR1 MNHEY and CDR2 SVGAGI. The CDR3 is 10 residues long. The CDR3 sequence: CASRGNEQFF. CDR3 nucleotides: TGTGCCAGCAGGGGGAATGAGCAGTTCTTC.